This passage covers 24 T cell receptor beta chains from one sample sequenced in a study of PD-1 blockade in classical Hodgkin lymphoma. Sequencing used immunoSEQ multiplex PCR; TCRdb keeps in-frame clones, though not all of them. The table records 50,000 or so clones, approximately 86% of them present only once. Described time point: cycle 4 day 1 (C4D1), after 6 weeks of nivolumab. Every patient was affected by relapse after autologous stem cell transplantation, while exposure to brentuximab vedotin was not uniform. The specimen comprised peripheral blood mononuclear cells (PBMCs), sampled before the fourth cycle of nivolumab. These receptors were taken from a human donor with classical Hodgkin lymphoma.

This sequence joins TRBV23-1 and TRBJ2-1; 8 bases line up with TRBD1. TRBV23-1 carries the ORF label, with uncertain function. V dropped 4 bases and J dropped 8; count of bases not matched to a gene: 13. This CDR3 spans 16 amino acids. DNA of the CDR3: TGCGCCAGCAGTCGGACTCCACGACAGGGGATGGATGAGCAGTTCTTC. Translating gives CASSRTPRQGMDEQFF.

The chain joins TRBV5-1 to TRBJ1-2; a possible D gene is TRBD1 (5 bases). The CDR3 sequence is 14 residues long. CDR1 SGHRS and CDR2 YFSETQ come from the germline V gene. Trimming cost V 3 bases and J 4 bases, with 13 bases left between them. The CDR3 nucleotides are TGCGCCAGCAGCTCCTCTACAGGAGGCTATGGCTACACCTTC. Encoded protein: CASSSSTGGYGYTF.

The V call is TRBV9, the J call TRBJ2-5, with 8 bases lining up with TRBD1. After removal of 0 bases from V and 5 bases from J, the junction contained 3 bases not matched to a gene. The CDR3 extends over 14 amino acids. CDR1 and CDR2 from the germline V gene are SGDLS and YYNGEE. CDR3 sequence: CASSVEQGVETQYF. The DNA for the CDR3 is TGTGCCAGCAGCGTAGAACAGGGGGTCGAGACCCAGTACTTC.

The genes are TRBV19 and TRBJ2-7, with 15 positions matching TRBD2. Trimming took 3 bases from V and 6 from J; bases not matched to a gene: 6. Looked up from germline, CDR1 is LNHDA and CDR2 is SQIVND (reference sequence). This CDR3 is built from 16 residues. The CDR3 DNA reads as TGTGCCAGTAGTATGATCAGGACTAGCGGGAGGGTCGAGCAGTACTTC. Translation: CASSMIRTSGRVEQYF.

The rearrangement joins TRBV27 to TRBJ2-1; 13 positions match TRBD2. Trimming cost V 5 bases and J 5 bases; bases outside gene matches: 3. The CDR3 sequence is 15 residues long. Germline CDR1 MNHEY, CDR2 SMNVEV (reference sequence). CDR3 in amino acids: CASSPGLAGDNEQFF. In nucleotides, the CDR3 is TGTGCCAGCAGTCCCGGACTAGCGGGAGACAATGAGCAGTTCTTC.

The chain uses TRBV25-1 and TRBJ1-5; no clear D gene. Trimming left V 3 bases short and J 3 bases short, with 15 bases between. The CDR3 loop spans 16 amino acids. CDR1 is MGHDK and CDR2 is SYGVNS in the germline V gene. In DNA form, the CDR3 reads TGTGCCAGCAGTGAGGCCGATACTAACCTCAATCAGCCCCAGCATTTT. It translates to CASSEADTNLNQPQHF.

The gene calls are TRBV19 and TRBJ2-3; 8 bases map to TRBD2. CDR3 size: 13 residues. V dropped 5 bases and J dropped 4; count of bases not matched to a gene: 2. Germline loops: CDR1 LNHDA, CDR2 SQIVND (reference sequence). CDR3 region: CASSVAGPDTQYF. The CDR3 bases are TGTGCCAGTAGTGTAGCGGGGCCAGATACGCAGTATTTT.

The chain recombines TRBV4-3 with TRBJ1-2; no clear D. The ends were cut back, 0 bases at V and 4 bases at J, with 12 bases in the middle. CDR1 and CDR2 (germline): LGHNA, YSLEER. The CDR3 spans 15 residues. CDR3 in amino acids: CASSQDSAAIYGYTF. CDR3 coding DNA: TGCGCCAGCAGCCAAGATTCGGCGGCCATCTATGGCTACACCTTC.

This chain connects TRBV6-1 to TRBJ2-7; 11 bases map to TRBD1. V lost 4 bases to trimming and J lost 2 bases; unmatched junction nucleotides: 4. Germline V gene data show CDR1 as MNHNS and CDR2 as SASEGT. The CDR3 runs to 15 residues. The CDR3 spells CASSAGTGGPYEQYF. Here the CDR3 DNA reads TGTGCCAGCAGTGCGGGGACAGGGGGTCCCTACGAGCAGTACTTC.

The rearrangement joins TRBV7-3 to TRBJ1-4; TRBD1 is a possible D gene (6 bases). The ends were cut back, 4 bases at V and 7 bases at J, with 10 bases in the middle. The V gene's germline CDR1 is SGHTA and CDR2 FQGTGA. This CDR3 contains 13 residues. The CDR3 loop is CASSYLRGEKLFF. The CDR3 DNA reads TGTGCCAGCAGCTACCTCAGGGGTGAAAAACTGTTTTTT. Full variable domain (remainder filled in from reference TRBV7-3 and TRBJ1-4): GAGVSQTPSNKVTEKGKYVELRCDPISGHTALYWYRQSLGQGPEFLIYFQGTGAADDSGLPNDRFFAVRPEGSVSTLKIQRTERGDSAVYLCASSYLRGEKLFFGSGTQLSVL.

The CDR3 is CASSSDGGPNQPQHF. The CDR3 coding sequence is TGTGCCAGCAGTTCGGACGGGGGGCCCAATCAGCCCCAGCATTTT. This chain connects TRBV6-6 to TRBJ1-5, with D maybe TRBD1 (6 bases). Germline assignment: CDR1 MNHNY and CDR2 SVGAGI (reference sequence). V was cut by 4 bases and J by 3 bases, with 13 bases left in between. There are 15 residues in the CDR3.

This clone was counted a single time. The chain combines TRBV4-1 with TRBJ2-3; D remains ambiguous. The V end lost 1 base, the J end lost 6 bases, and 5 bases lay between the germline ends. Germline V gene lookup returns CDR1 MGHRA and CDR2 YSYEKL. The length of the CDR3 is 12 residues. Here the CDR3 DNA reads TGCGCCAGCAGCCAAGGGCCCGATACGCAGTATTTT. Translation gives CASSQGPDTQYF.

The rearrangement uses TRBV5-6 and TRBJ2-3, with TRBD1 identical over 9 bases. The CDR3 is 17 residues long. In germline, CDR1 is SGHDT, CDR2 YYEEEE. V was clipped by 0 bases and J by 2 bases; unmatched bases: 7. Here the CDR3 DNA reads TGTGCCAGCAGCTTGGTGACGGGACAGGGCCACACAGATACGCAGTATTTT. Its translation: CASSLVTGQGHTDTQYF.

This rearrangement joins TRBV10-2 to TRBJ1-1; D ambiguous. Deletions cut 5 bases from V and 6 bases from J, with 13 bases between. The CDR3 extends over 13 amino acids. CDR1 is WSHSY and CDR2 is SAAADI in the germline V gene. In nucleotides, the CDR3 is TGCGCCAGCAGTATGGGCGGGAAGGCTGAAGCTTTCTTT. Amino acid sequence: CASSMGGKAEAFF.

The chain is built from TRBV19 and TRBJ1-5, with D tentatively TRBD1 (6 bases). CDR3 length: 17 amino acids. V shed 3 bases and J shed 1 base, with 16 bases lying between them. Germline CDR1 LNHDA, CDR2 SQIVND (reference sequence). The CDR3 region has the DNA TGTGCCAGTAGTATTGTCTCGACAGGAGTAAGCAATCAGCCCCAGCATTTT. Its translation is CASSIVSTGVSNQPQHF. Full variable domain (rest looked up from reference TRBV19 and TRBJ1-5): DGGITQSPKYLFRKEGQNVTLSCEQNLNHDAMYWYRQDPGQGLRLIYYSQIVNDFQKGDIAEGYSVSREKKESFPLTVTSAQKNPTAFYLCASSIVSTGVSNQPQHFGDGTRLSIL.

The chain combines TRBV6-1 with TRBJ2-5, with TRBD1 matching 7 bases. The V gene end was trimmed by 2 bases and the J gene end by 4 bases; junction bases not matched to a gene: 4. This CDR3 contains 14 residues. Germline V gives CDR1 MNHNS, CDR2 SASEGT. The CDR3: CASSESAGGETQYF. The CDR3 bases are TGTGCCAGCAGTGAATCGGCAGGGGGAGAGACCCAGTACTTC.

The J gene is TRBJ1-5, the V gene TRBV5-6; D unresolved. Germline loops: CDR1 SGHDT, CDR2 YYEEEE. CDR3 length equals 14 residues. V dropped 1 base and J dropped 1 base, with 6 bases sitting between them. The CDR3 DNA follows: TGTGCCAGCAGCTTGCGTGGGAGCAATCAGCCCCAGCATTTT. Translation gives CASSLRGSNQPQHF. The whole variable domain, filled in from reference TRBV5-6 and TRBJ1-5, reads DAGVTQSPTHLIKTRGQQVTLRCSPKSGHDTVSWYQQALGQGPQFIFQYYEEEERQRGNFPDRFSGHQFPNYSSELNVNALLLGDSALYLCASSLRGSNQPQHFGDGTRLSIL.

The chain employs TRBV7-9 and TRBJ2-1, with D perhaps matching TRBD1 (6 bases). V was clipped by 1 base and J by 6 bases, with 19 bases between them. The germline CDR1 and CDR2 sequences are SEHNR and FQNEAQ (reference sequence). The CDR3 length is 17 residues. Here the CDR3 reads CASSLGGSGHRGNEQFF. As DNA, the CDR3 is TGTGCCAGCAGCTTAGGGGGTTCGGGACATCGGGGCAATGAGCAGTTCTTC.

J is TRBJ2-5 and V is TRBV5-1, with D unresolved. CDR1 and CDR2 (germline): SGHRS, YFSETQ. Trimming shortened V by 1 base and J by 3 bases, and 1 base separated the two germline ends. There are 11 residues in the CDR3. The CDR3 is CASSLKETQYF. CDR3 nucleotide sequence: TGCGCCAGCAGCTTGAAAGAGACCCAGTACTTC. The full variable domain, with the rest looked up from reference TRBV5-1 and TRBJ2-5, is KAGVTQTPRYLIKTRGQQVTLSCSPISGHRSVSWYQQTPGQGLQFLFEYFSETQRNKGNFPGRFSGRQFSNSRSEMNVSTLELGDSALYLCASSLKETQYFGPGTRLLVL.

The chain joins TRBV28 to TRBJ2-7; 12 positions agree with TRBD2. Germline V gene data show CDR1 as MDHEN and CDR2 as SYDVKM. V gave up 5 bases and J gave up 9 bases; unmatched junction bases: 11. This CDR3 region has 15 residues. CDR3 sequence reads: CASSPRTSGKDWQYF. In DNA form, the CDR3 reads TGTGCCAGCAGTCCCCGGACTAGCGGGAAGGACTGGCAGTACTTC.

The V and J genes are TRBV6-5 and TRBJ1-5; no clear D gene. V lost 2 bases and J 3 bases, leaving 8 bases between the germline ends. The CDR3 has 14 residues. Germline CDR1 is MNHEY and CDR2 is SVGAGI. The CDR3 sequence: CASSYSQYNQPQHF. In DNA form, the CDR3 reads TGTGCCAGCAGTTACAGTCAATACAATCAGCCCCAGCATTTT.

The chain uses TRBV19 and TRBJ2-6; 11 bases fit TRBD2. Germline V gives CDR1 LNHDA, CDR2 SQIVND (reference sequence). Losses at the gene ends were 5 bases for V and 1 base for J; bases not matched to a gene: 10. There are 19 residues in the CDR3. This chain's CDR3 is CASSVGSGRANSGANVLTF. CDR3 nucleotides: TGTGCCAGTAGTGTAGGTAGCGGGAGGGCCAATTCTGGGGCCAACGTCCTGACTTTC.

This clone was counted only a few times. V is TRBV27 and J is TRBJ2-3; no clear D. The CDR3 runs to 14 residues. V lost 2 bases and J 0 bases, leaving 6 bases between the germline ends. The germline CDR1 and CDR2 sequences are MNHEY and SMNVEV (reference sequence). The chain's CDR3 is CASSLVTSTDTQYF. DNA of the CDR3: TGTGCCAGCAGTTTAGTGACCAGCACAGATACGCAGTATTTT.

The chain is built from TRBV29-1 and TRBJ2-1; the D is unclear. The length of the CDR3 is 11 residues. The germline V gene has CDR1 SQVTM and CDR2 ANQGSEA. Trimming took 7 bases from V and 5 from J, leaving 9 bases between them. This CDR3 is CSGDGNNEQFF. DNA for the CDR3: TGCAGCGGAGATGGGAACAATGAGCAGTTCTTC.